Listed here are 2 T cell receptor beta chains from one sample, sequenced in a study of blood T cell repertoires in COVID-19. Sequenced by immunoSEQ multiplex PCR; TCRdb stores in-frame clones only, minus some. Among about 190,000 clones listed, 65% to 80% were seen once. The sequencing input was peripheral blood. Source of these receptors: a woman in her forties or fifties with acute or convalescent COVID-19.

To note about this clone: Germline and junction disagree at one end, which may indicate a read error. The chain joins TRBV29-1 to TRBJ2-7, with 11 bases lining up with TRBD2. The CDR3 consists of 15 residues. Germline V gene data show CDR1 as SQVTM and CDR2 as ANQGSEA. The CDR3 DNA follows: TGCAGCGTTGTGGGGACTAGCGGACTATCCTACGATGGAAACTTC. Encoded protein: CSVVGTSGLSYDGNF.

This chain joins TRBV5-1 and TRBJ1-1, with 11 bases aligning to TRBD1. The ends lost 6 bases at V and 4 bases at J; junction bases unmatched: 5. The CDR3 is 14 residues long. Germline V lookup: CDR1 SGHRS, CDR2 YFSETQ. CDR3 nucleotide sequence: TGCGCCAGCAACCTTGGGACAGGGGGCACTGAAGCTTTCTTT. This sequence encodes CASNLGTGGTEAFF.